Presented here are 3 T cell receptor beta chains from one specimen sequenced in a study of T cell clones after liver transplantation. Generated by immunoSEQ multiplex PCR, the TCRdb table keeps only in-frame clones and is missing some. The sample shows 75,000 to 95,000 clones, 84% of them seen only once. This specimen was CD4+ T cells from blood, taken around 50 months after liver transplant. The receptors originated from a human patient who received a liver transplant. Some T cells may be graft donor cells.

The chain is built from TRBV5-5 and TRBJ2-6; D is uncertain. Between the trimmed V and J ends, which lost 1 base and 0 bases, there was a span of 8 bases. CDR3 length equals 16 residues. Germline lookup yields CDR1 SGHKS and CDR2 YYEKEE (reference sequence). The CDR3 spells CASSLLPYSGANVLTF. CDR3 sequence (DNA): TGTGCCAGCAGCTTGCTCCCGTACTCTGGGGCCAACGTCCTGACTTTC.

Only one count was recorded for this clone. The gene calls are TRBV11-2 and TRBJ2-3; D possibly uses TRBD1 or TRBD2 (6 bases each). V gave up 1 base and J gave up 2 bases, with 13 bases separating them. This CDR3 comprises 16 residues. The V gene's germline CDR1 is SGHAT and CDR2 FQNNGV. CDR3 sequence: CASSLARGANTDTQYF. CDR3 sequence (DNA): TGTGCCAGCAGCTTAGCGAGGGGGGCCAACACAGATACGCAGTATTTT. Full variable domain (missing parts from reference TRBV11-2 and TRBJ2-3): EAGVAQSPRYKIIEKRQSVAFWCNPISGHATLYWYQQILGQGPKLLIQFQNNGVVDDSQLPKDRFSAERLKGVDSTLKIQPAKLEDSAVYLCASSLARGANTDTQYFGPGTRLTVL.

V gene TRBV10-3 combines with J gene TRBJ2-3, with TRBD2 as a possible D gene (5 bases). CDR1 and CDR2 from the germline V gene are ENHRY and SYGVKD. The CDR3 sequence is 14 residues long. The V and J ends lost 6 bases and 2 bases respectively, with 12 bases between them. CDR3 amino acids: CAISKGVITDTQYF. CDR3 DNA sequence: TGTGCCATCAGCAAGGGAGTAATCACAGATACGCAGTATTTT.